These 22 T cell receptor beta chains share one sample of origin, sequenced in a study of blood T cell repertoires in COVID-19. Here immunoSEQ multiplex PCR was the method, and the copy in TCRdb shows in-frame clones only, minus some. The sample carries some 62,000 clones, 80% to 90% recorded once. The source material was PBMCs or T cells enriched from blood (not recorded which). Receptor source: a woman in her forties with acute COVID-19.

This clone was seen a single time. The V and J genes are TRBV20-1 and TRBJ1-2; D is ambiguous. V was cut by 6 bases and J by 4 bases, with 6 bases left in between. The CDR3 has 10 residues. From germline, CDR1 is DFQATT and CDR2 SNEGSKA (reference sequence). The CDR3 spells CSAPLYGYTF. The CDR3 coding sequence is TGCAGTGCCCCCCTCTATGGCTACACCTTC.

The CDR3 loop reads CASSYLGAFGTGELFF. For the CDR3, the DNA is TGTGCCAGCAGCTATCTAGGGGCGTTCGGCACCGGGGAGCTGTTTTTT. This chain uses TRBV7-2 with TRBJ2-2; a weak D match, TRBD1 (5 bases). Germline CDR1 SGHTA, CDR2 FQGNSA. There are 16 residues in the CDR3. Deletions cut 4 bases from V and 4 bases from J, with 16 bases between.

This clone appeared once. This sequence joins TRBV28 and TRBJ1-5; D is perhaps TRBD1 (5 bases). V was pared by 5 bases and J by 7 bases, with 15 bases between. Per germline, CDR1 MDHEN and CDR2 SYDVKM. The CDR3 is 14 amino acids. CDR3 sequence (DNA): TGTGCCAGCAGTCCCTCTCAGGGCCCCCAGCCCCAGCATTTT. Amino acids: CASSPSQGPQPQHF.

The chain links TRBV7-9 to TRBJ1-1; 7 bases agree with TRBD1. This CDR3 has 12 residues. The germline V gene has CDR1 SEHNR and CDR2 FQNEAQ (reference sequence). V lost 5 bases, J lost 7 bases, and 4 bases stayed unmatched. DNA of the CDR3: TGTGCCAGCAGCACAGGGGTGGGTGAAGCTTTCTTT. It translates to CASSTGVGEAFF.

This chain connects TRBV6-5 to TRBJ2-1, with D possibly TRBD1 on 5 matching bases. Trimming cost V 0 bases and J 8 bases, with 17 bases left between them. CDR3 size: 16 residues. Germline V CDR1 and CDR2: MNHEY, SVGAGI. The DNA for the CDR3 is TGTGCCAGCAGTTACTCTGGGGCCATGATGGGCGATGAGCAGTTCTTC. Translation: CASSYSGAMMGDEQFF.

This rearrangement joins TRBV9 to TRBJ2-1; D gene uncertain. The CDR3 runs to 12 residues. The germline CDR1 and CDR2 sequences are SGDLS and YYNGEE. The ends were cut back, 0 bases at V and 5 bases at J, with 3 bases in the middle. The CDR3 region is CASSVGDNEQFF. The DNA of the CDR3 is TGTGCCAGCAGCGTAGGAGACAATGAGCAGTTCTTC.

This rearrangement joins TRBV27 to TRBJ2-3; no reliable D call. Germline lookup yields CDR1 MNHEY and CDR2 SMNVEV (reference sequence). V was shortened by 8 bases and J by 2 bases, with 5 bases between the two germline ends. This CDR3 comprises 11 residues. DNA for the CDR3: TGTGCCAGCCGAGCCACAGATACGCAGTATTTT. The encoded protein is CASRATDTQYF.

This clone was recorded once. The chain combines TRBV2 with TRBJ2-1; 8 positions agree with TRBD2. V lost 7 bases, J lost 2 bases, and 7 bases stayed unmatched. The CDR3 spans 15 residues. Per the germline V gene, CDR1 is SNHLY and CDR2 is FYNNEI. DNA of the CDR3: TGTGCCAGCAAAATTAGCGGGACCGCCTACAATGAGCAGTTCTTC. This sequence encodes CASKISGTAYNEQFF.

This sequence joins TRBV6-2 or TRBV6-3 and TRBJ1-4, with D unresolved. The CDR3 is made up of 12 amino acids. CDR1 is MNHEY, CDR2 SVGEGT, per germline. V lost 5 bases and J lost 8, with 9 bases in between. CDR3 bases: TGTGCCAGCAGTCCCAGCGGAGAAAAACTGTTTTTT. Its protein product is CASSPSGEKLFF.

The count of this clone is one. CDR3 loop: CASREQAAYGYTF. In DNA form, the CDR3 reads TGTGCCAGCAGAGAGCAGGCCGCCTATGGCTACACCTTC. The chain combines TRBV28 with TRBJ1-2; D unclear. Trimming shortened V by 6 bases and J by 4 bases, and 12 bases separated the two germline ends. Per the germline V gene, CDR1 is MDHEN and CDR2 is SYDVKM. The CDR3 is 13 residues long.

This chain links TRBV5-1 with TRBJ1-1, with D uncertain. The germline CDR1 and CDR2 sequences are SGHRS and YFSETQ. The CDR3 consists of 13 residues. Trimming shortened V by 1 base and J by 2 bases, and 6 bases separated the two germline ends. The CDR3 sequence is CASSLSSNTEAFF. The CDR3 DNA reads TGCGCCAGCAGCTTGTCCTCCAACACTGAAGCTTTCTTT.

This chain connects TRBV9 to TRBJ2-7, with 11 bases lining up with TRBD1. With V trimmed by 3 bases and J by 3 bases, 5 bases remained unmatched. CDR1 and CDR2 (germline): SGDLS, YYNGEE. CDR3 size: 15 residues. The CDR3 loop reads CASSGAGTGGYEQYF. CDR3 sequence (DNA): TGTGCCAGCAGCGGAGCCGGGACAGGGGGCTACGAGCAGTACTTC.

The chain joins TRBV4-1 to TRBJ2-3, with no clear D. CDR1 and CDR2 (germline): MGHRA, YSYEKL. The V end was cut by 5 bases, the J end by 1 base, with 13 bases between. This CDR3 comprises 15 residues. CDR3 sequence: CASSVVSERTDTQYF. The CDR3 DNA sequence: TGCGCCAGCAGCGTCGTCAGCGAACGCACAGATACGCAGTATTTT.

The chain uses TRBV9 and TRBJ1-2; 9 bases map to TRBD1. This CDR3 has 13 amino acids. V dropped 5 bases and J dropped 6; count of bases not matched to a gene: 5. Germline CDR1 and CDR2: SGDLS and YYNGEE. In nucleotides, the CDR3 is TGTGCCAGCAGTGACACAGGGGGCGATGGCTACACCTTC. This sequence encodes CASSDTGGDGYTF.

The CDR3 is CASSLTATNEKLFF. Written as DNA, the CDR3 is TGTGCCAGCAGTTTGACAGCAACTAATGAAAAACTGTTTTTT. The rearrangement joins TRBV27 to TRBJ1-4; TRBD1 is a possible D gene (5 bases). Trimming removed 3 bases from V and 0 bases from J, with 5 bases in between. This CDR3 has 14 amino acids. In germline, CDR1 is MNHEY, CDR2 SMNVEV (reference sequence).

The chain combines TRBV2 with TRBJ2-6; the match to TRBD2 covers 8 bases. Germline assignment: CDR1 SNHLY and CDR2 FYNNEI. The CDR3 has 16 residues. V trimming: 7 bases; J trimming: 4 bases; junction bases outside the gene matches: 9. The chain's CDR3 is CASTLRGGIGANVLTF. The CDR3 DNA follows: TGTGCCAGCACCCTCCGGGGGGGGATAGGGGCCAACGTCCTGACTTTC. Together with reference TRBV2 and TRBJ2-6, the CDR3 gives the full variable domain: EPEVTQTPSHQVTQMGQEVILRCVPISNHLYFYWYRQILGQKVEFLVSFYNNEISEKSEIFDDQFSVERPDGSNFTLKIRSTKLEDSAMYFCASTLRGGIGANVLTFGAGSRLTVL.

This rearrangement joins TRBV6-5 to TRBJ1-6; TRBD1 might be the D (6 bases). The V end lost 6 bases, the J end lost 13 bases, and 16 bases lay between the germline ends. Germline V gene sequence: CDR1 MNHEY, CDR2 SVGAGI. This CDR3 is built from 13 residues. The CDR3 sequence: CASRTWTDSPLHF. DNA for the CDR3: TGTGCCAGCAGGACTTGGACAGACTCGCCCCTCCACTTT.

The chain links TRBV19 to TRBJ1-5; D is perhaps TRBD1 (6 bases). Per germline, CDR1 LNHDA and CDR2 SQIVND (reference sequence). Trimming shortened V by 4 bases and J by 2 bases, and 15 bases separated the two germline ends. The CDR3 is made up of 16 amino acids. The CDR3 here is CASSSRTGTGNQPQHF. CDR3 nucleotides: TGTGCCAGTAGTAGTCGCACAGGGACGGGCAATCAGCCCCAGCATTTT.

The chain has TRBV19 and TRBJ2-7; TRBD2 is a possible D gene (5 bases). The CDR3 sequence is 12 residues long. The germline CDR1 and CDR2 sequences are LNHDA and SQIVND (reference sequence). The ends were cut back, 3 bases at V and 7 bases at J, with 10 bases in the middle. For the CDR3, the DNA is TGTGCCAGTAGTATGGGTGGAGGAGAGCAGTACTTC. Its translation: CASSMGGGEQYF.

The chain has TRBV3-1 (or the pseudogene TRBV3-2) and TRBJ2-1; 11 nucleotides agree with TRBD1. CDR1 is LGHDT and CDR2 is YNNKEL in the germline V gene (reference sequence). The CDR3 contains 14 residues. J lost 4 bases, V lost 4 bases, and 0 bases had no gene match. The DNA for the CDR3 is TGTGCCAGCAGCCGGGACAGGGGGTACAATGAGCAGTTCTTC. Amino acid sequence: CASSRDRGYNEQFF.

This sequence joins TRBV28 and TRBJ1-1, with D unclear. CDR3 size: 12 residues. V lost 5 bases and J 2 bases, leaving 6 bases between the germline ends. Per germline, CDR1 MDHEN and CDR2 SYDVKM. For the CDR3, the DNA is TGTGCCAGCAGTCAAACAAACACTGAAGCTTTCTTT. Amino acid sequence: CASSQTNTEAFF.

The genes are TRBV15 and TRBJ2-1; a possible D gene is TRBD1 (5 bases). This CDR3 region has 14 residues. Trimming removed 3 bases from V and 2 bases from J, with 8 bases in between. Germline CDR1 LNHNV, CDR2 YYDKDF (reference sequence). CDR3 region: CATSSRGPYNEQFF. DNA for the CDR3: TGTGCCACCAGCAGTAGGGGTCCCTACAATGAGCAGTTCTTC.